This TCR beta chain is from a study of blood T cell repertoires in COVID-19. About the study: COVID-19 samples from acute and convalescent phases originated in the United States, Italy and Spain.

The repertoire was sequenced with immunoSEQ multiplex PCR; TCRdb's copy has only in-frame clones and lacks some. Altogether 150,000 to 200,000 clones are present, around nine tenths being singletons, with the ten largest covering approximately 13%. This TCR derives from a woman between 70 and 85 years old with COVID-19, enrolled during active disease. Sequencing input: peripheral blood.

The DNA for the CDR3 is TGTGCCAGAAGCCCCTATAAGTCCTCAACTAATGAAAAACTGTTTTTT. This encodes CARSPYKSSTNEKLFF. The chain employs TRBV5-3 and TRBJ1-4; D gene ambiguous. TRBV5-3 belongs to the ORF category, with a function that is uncertain. V was trimmed by 4 bases and J by 0 bases, leaving 13 bases between them. This CDR3 is 16 amino acids long.